A single sample gave rise to the 14 T cell receptor beta chains below, sequenced in a study of cytomegalovirus exposure and HLA in healthy donors. PCR used 60 Vbeta primers and 13 Jbeta primers. This table comes from immunoSEQ multiplex PCR, and its TCRdb copy is limited to in-frame clones, with some not included. This sample yields 150,000 or so clones, of which 80% are seen a single time; about 2.2% belongs to the top ten. Sequences were obtained from PBMCs. These receptors were collected from a man in his fifties in good health and CMV-seronegative.

This clone was found once. The chain is built from TRBV6-1 and TRBJ1-3, with D unresolved. The CDR3 length is 14 residues. Germline-derived CDR1 and CDR2 are MNHNS and SASEGT. The V gene lost 1 base and the J gene lost 6 bases, with 10 bases spanning the gap. In nucleotides, the CDR3 is TGTGCCAGCAGTGAAGACGCGGGTCTAAACACCATATATTTT. Amino acid sequence: CASSEDAGLNTIYF.

The rearrangement joins TRBV5-4 to TRBJ2-1, with a tentative D call TRBD1 (7 bases). CDR3 length: 13 residues. The germline CDR1 and CDR2 sequences are SGHNT and YYREEE (reference sequence). The germline V and J ends were trimmed by 1 base and 6 bases, with 8 bases remaining between them. CDR3 sequence (DNA): TGTGCCAGCAGCTTGCAGGGGGGCAATGAGCAGTTCTTC. This translates into CASSLQGGNEQFF.

This clone appeared a few times. CDR3 DNA: TGTGCCAGCAGTACGGGGGGTTCCTACGAGCAGTACTTC. Residues: CASSTGGSYEQYF. The genes are TRBV6-6 and TRBJ2-7; TRBD2 matches at 7 bases. CDR1 and CDR2 from the germline V gene are MNHNY and SVGAGI (reference sequence). V shed 5 bases and J 1 base; nucleotides not matched to a gene: 2. The CDR3 has 13 residues.

This chain connects TRBV5-1 to TRBJ1-2; 12 bases match TRBD1. The J segment lost 5 bases and the V segment lost 4 bases, leaving 6 bases of the junction unmatched. Germline CDR1 reads SGHRS; CDR2 reads YFSETQ. This CDR3 is built from 15 residues. As DNA, the CDR3 is TGCGCCAGCAGCCCCGGGACAGGGGGCGTTTATGGCTACACCTTC. Encoded protein: CASSPGTGGVYGYTF.

This clone showed up just once. The V gene is TRBV9, the J gene TRBJ1-1; perhaps TRBD1 as D (6 bases). The CDR3 totals 15 residues. Germline V gene lookup returns CDR1 SGDLS and CDR2 YYNGEE. With 3 bases removed from V and 3 bases from J, the gap between germline ends came to 15 bases. The DNA for the CDR3 is TGTGCCAGCAGCGCCCTACAGGGAGGGGACACTGAAGCTTTCTTT. Its translation is CASSALQGGDTEAFF. The whole variable domain, remainder taken from reference TRBV9 and TRBJ1-1, is DSGVTQTPKHLITATGQRVTLRCSPRSGDLSVYWYQQSLDQGLQFLIQYYNGEERAKGNILERFSAQQFPDLHSELNLSSLELGDSALYFCASSALQGGDTEAFFGQGTRLTVV.

This chain uses TRBV2 with TRBJ2-1; D gene unclear. The V end lost 1 base, the J end lost 7 bases, and 5 bases lay between the germline ends. This CDR3 is built from 12 residues. Germline V gene data show CDR1 as SNHLY and CDR2 as FYNNEI. The CDR3 coding sequence is TGTGCCAGCAGTGAAGGAGTGAATGAGCAGTTCTTC. Translating it yields CASSEGVNEQFF.

V and J are TRBV29-1 and TRBJ2-5; possibly TRBD2 for D (5 bases). Germline-derived CDR1 and CDR2 are SQVTM and ANQGSEA. The CDR3 sequence is 13 residues long. V lost 7 bases and J 5 bases, leaving 17 bases between the germline ends. The CDR3 region is CSAYEAGAETQYF. The CDR3 coding sequence is TGCAGCGCCTATGAGGCGGGCGCTGAGACCCAGTACTTC.

V and J are TRBV9 and TRBJ2-2; D might be TRBD1 (5 bases). V lost 0 bases, J lost 7 bases, and 13 bases lay in between. The CDR3 is 15 residues long. The germline gives CDR1 SGDLS, CDR2 YYNGEE. CDR3: CASSVEQGTGGELFF. The CDR3 nucleotides are TGTGCCAGCAGCGTAGAGCAGGGAACGGGCGGGGAGCTGTTTTTT.

V and J are TRBV19 and TRBJ2-5; TRBD1 might be the D (6 bases). Deletions cut 0 bases from V and 4 bases from J, with 12 bases between. Germline assignment: CDR1 LNHDA and CDR2 SQIVND (reference sequence). This CDR3 contains 15 residues. The CDR3 sequence: CASSIDSGQRETQYF. CDR3 nucleotides: TGTGCCAGTAGTATAGATTCAGGACAGCGAGAGACCCAGTACTTC.

CDR3 DNA: TGTGCCACCAGCAGAGATTTAGGGTGGACTAGCGGGACATACGAGCAGTACTTC. This gives the protein CATSRDLGWTSGTYEQYF. The chain carries TRBV15 and TRBJ2-7; 12 positions match TRBD2. Germline values: CDR1 LNHNV, CDR2 YYDKDF (reference sequence). The CDR3 contains 18 residues. Germline trimming cut 0 bases from V and 4 bases from J; bases unmatched to any gene: 10.

The chain couples TRBV5-1 to TRBJ1-4; no reliable D call. V was cut by 6 bases and J by 7 bases, with 13 bases left in between. There are 13 residues in the CDR3. CDR1 and CDR2 from the germline V gene are SGHRS and YFSETQ. This CDR3 reads CASTVGGSEKLFF. CDR3 bases: TGCGCCAGCACCGTGGGAGGGAGTGAAAAACTGTTTTTT.

This clone came up a few times. This rearrangement joins TRBV6-5 to TRBJ2-6; possible D gene TRBD2, 5 bases. The CDR3 has 14 residues. V lost 8 bases to trimming and J lost 4 bases, with 12 bases between them. Germline CDR1 and CDR2: MNHEY and SVGAGI. In DNA form, the CDR3 reads TGTGCCAGCGGGCCCCGAGGGGGGGCCAACGTCCTGACTTTC. This translates into CASGPRGGANVLTF.

The table lists this clone with a count of one. The rearrangement joins TRBV5-1 to TRBJ2-1; D not certain. Between the trimmed V and J ends, which lost 0 bases and 8 bases, there was a span of 6 bases. The CDR3 loop spans 12 amino acids. The germline V gene encodes CDR1 SGHRS and CDR2 YFSETQ. CDR3 nucleotides: TGCGCCAGCAGCTTGGCGGGTTATGAGCAGTTCTTC. It encodes CASSLAGYEQFF.

This sequence joins TRBV5-4 and TRBJ2-7; possibly TRBD2 for D (7 bases). Trimming removed 2 bases at V and 3 bases at J, with 15 bases between. The CDR3 is 15 amino acids. Germline V gene data show CDR1 as SGHNT and CDR2 as YYREEE (reference sequence). The CDR3 loop is CASSFGGGGGYEQYF. CDR3 nucleotide sequence: TGTGCCAGCAGCTTCGGTGGGGGAGGGGGCTACGAGCAGTACTTC. Variable domain in full (rest from reference TRBV5-4 and TRBJ2-7): ETGVTQSPTHLIKTRGQQVTLRCSSQSGHNTVSWYQQALGQGPQFIFQYYREEENGRGNFPPRFSGLQFPNYSSELNVNALELDDSALYLCASSFGGGGGYEQYFGPGTRLTVT.